These 8 T cell receptor beta chains came from one sample sequenced in a study of blood T cell repertoires in COVID-19. Using immunoSEQ multiplex PCR, the repertoire was profiled, and TCRdb retains in-frame clones only, with some absent. This sample carries around 400,000 clones, about 90% of them seen once, and the ten largest clones take approximately 2.4%. The sample was peripheral blood. All receptors come from a woman aged 55-69 years with COVID-19, enrolled during active disease.

This clone was picked up one time. Other DNA sequences in this specimen translate into the identical CDR3. This chain connects TRBV3-1 (or the pseudogene TRBV3-2) to TRBJ1-1; tentative D call: TRBD1 (5 bases). Germline V gene lookup returns CDR1 LGHDT and CDR2 YNNKEL (reference sequence). The CDR3 loop spans 14 amino acids. Trimming cost V 6 bases and J 1 base, with 12 bases left between them. CDR3 coding DNA: TGTGCCAGCAGTCAACGGGGGACGAACACTGAAGCTTTCTTT. Translating gives CASSQRGTNTEAFF.

The chain uses TRBV5-8 and TRBJ1-3, with D maybe TRBD1 (6 bases). The CDR3 loop spans 13 amino acids. Germline lookup yields CDR1 SGHTS and CDR2 YDEGEE. Trimming took 5 bases from V and 3 from J, leaving 9 bases between them. The CDR3 is CASRGRGGNTIYF. The CDR3, as DNA: TGTGCCAGCAGAGGCAGGGGTGGAAACACCATATATTTT. Looking up the rest from reference TRBV5-8 and TRBJ1-3 gives the full variable domain: EAGVTQSPTHLIKTRGQQATLRCSPISGHTSVYWYQQALGLGLQFLLWYDEGEERNRGNFPPRFSGRQFPNYSSELNVNALELEDSALYLCASRGRGGNTIYFGEGSWLTVV.

The chain employs TRBV14 and TRBJ1-1; maybe TRBD1 (5 bases). The CDR3 is made up of 18 amino acids. Trimming removed 3 bases from V and 0 bases from J, with 20 bases in between. In germline, CDR1 is SGHDN, CDR2 FVKESK. CDR3 loop: CASSHRKRGVAMNTEAFF. The CDR3 DNA reads TGTGCCAGCAGCCACCGCAAGCGGGGGGTGGCTATGAACACTGAAGCTTTCTTT.

This rearrangement joins TRBV28 to TRBJ1-2; 7 bases match TRBD1. The V segment lost 4 bases and the J segment 4 bases; nucleotides outside the gene matches: 12. Germline V gene sequence: CDR1 MDHEN, CDR2 SYDVKM. The CDR3 is 16 amino acids. The CDR3 loop is CASSSPGGIKGYGYTF. CDR3 nucleotides: TGTGCCAGCAGTTCACCAGGGGGTATCAAGGGCTATGGCTACACCTTC.

This chain links TRBV10-3 with TRBJ2-7; TRBD1 matches 10 bases. This CDR3 has 15 amino acids. Germline V CDR1 and CDR2: ENHRY, SYGVKD. The V and J ends lost 2 bases and 5 bases, in that order; junction bases with no gene match: 6. The CDR3 DNA reads as TGTGCCATCAGTGAGGGGGGGACAGGGGTCCACGAGCAGTACTTC. As protein: CAISEGGTGVHEQYF.

This clone was seen a single time. V is TRBV11-2 and J is TRBJ2-1, with 7 bases that match TRBD2. In germline, CDR1 is SGHAT, CDR2 FQNNGV. V trimming: 1 base; J trimming: 3 bases; junction bases outside the gene matches: 3. The CDR3 covers 15 residues. The CDR3 sequence is CASSLGSGIYNEQFF. The CDR3 coding sequence is TGTGCCAGCAGCTTAGGGAGCGGGATCTACAATGAGCAGTTCTTC.

The chain employs TRBV7-3 and TRBJ2-3, with D possibly matching TRBD2 (6 bases). This CDR3 contains 12 residues. Trimming left V 8 bases short and J 5 bases short, with 11 bases between. CDR1 and CDR2 (germline): SGHTA, FQGTGA. This CDR3 reads CASAGPGDTQYF. The CDR3 bases are TGTGCCAGCGCGGGGCCAGGAGATACGCAGTATTTT.

In nucleotides, the CDR3 is TGTGCCAGCAGTTTCGGGGCAGCGGGGGGGCTCAATGAGCAGTTCTTC. Amino acid sequence: CASSFGAAGGLNEQFF. The chain combines TRBV27 with TRBJ2-1; 10 bases line up with TRBD2. J lost 6 bases, V lost 3 bases, and 8 bases had no gene match. Germline V gene data show CDR1 as MNHEY and CDR2 as SMNVEV (reference sequence). This CDR3 contains 16 residues.